The clone carrying this T cell receptor (beta chain) was detected only once. Its antigen remains unidentified. 60 Vbeta and 13 Jbeta primers were used in PCR. Clones were read by immunoSEQ multiplex PCR, and TCRdb kept only the in-frame ones, dropping some. Altogether some 160,000 clones are present, almost 80% being singletons, with the ten largest covering approximately 1.5%. This sample was taken from a study of cytomegalovirus exposure and HLA in healthy donors. From germline, CDR1 is MNHNS and CDR2 SASEGT. Trimming cost V 4 bases and J 5 bases; bases outside gene matches: 6. CDR3 length: 14 amino acids. General observations from the study: V- and J-gene trimming in TCR beta was tied to a missense DCLRE1C variant by an analysis performed later. Being productive about 87% or about 30% of the time was typical of most TCR beta V segments in an earlier analysis. Donors belonging to an Asian-associated ancestry cluster reportedly showed fewer N-insertions in productive TCRs than the roughly 670-donor mean, according to what a later analysis found.

The chain recombines TRBV6-1 with TRBJ1-1, with 8 bases matching TRBD1. The sequenced sample consisted of PBMCs. The receptor was derived from a male donor in good health and CMV-seronegative. The CDR3 bases are TGTGCCAGCAGTGCCGGACAGGGTGGAACTGAAGCTTTCTTT. It encodes CASSAGQGGTEAFF.